This entry concerns a single T cell receptor beta chain. Its antigen is undetermined. This specimen comes from a study of T cell responses to AZD1222 COVID-19 vaccine. This CDR3 is built from 15 residues. Trimming left V 2 bases short and J 0 bases short, with 8 bases between. Germline V lookup: CDR1 LNHNV, CDR2 YYDKDF (reference sequence). Regarding the study as a whole: Donors, mostly white British, included more females; clonal diversity was possibly underestimated. Once two AZD1222 doses were given, Spike-specific TCR breadth and depth went up. Repertoire sampling happened only post peak T cell response.

The table came from immunoSEQ multiplex PCR; TCRdb's copy has only in-frame clones and leaves some out. The data hold about 120,000 clones, with 92% observed a single time. V and J are TRBV15 and TRBJ1-3; D gene unclear. The TCR comes from an adult who received the AZD1222 COVID-19 vaccine. The sample consisted of peripheral blood, taken 28 days after the second AZD1222 dose. This CDR3 is CATSRRGTSGNTIYF. CDR3 in DNA: TGTGCCACCAGCAGACGGGGAACCTCTGGAAACACCATATATTTT.